The 14 T cell receptor beta chains below come from one sample, sequenced in a study of T cell responses to AZD1222 COVID-19 vaccine. Generated by immunoSEQ multiplex PCR, the TCRdb table keeps only in-frame clones and is missing some. The data contain tens of thousands of clones, 85% to 90% of them singletons. The source material was peripheral blood, sampled on day 0 of AZD1222 vaccination. The source of these receptors is an adult in good health.

The V call is TRBV18, the J call TRBJ1-4; 9 bases line up with TRBD1. Trimming cost V 3 bases and J 5 bases; bases outside gene matches: 1. Germline V gives CDR1 KGHSH, CDR2 LQKENI. CDR3 length: 14 residues. The CDR3 nucleotides read TGTGCCAGCTCACCTGGGACAGGGAATGAAAAACTGTTTTTT. Translating it yields CASSPGTGNEKLFF.

This sequence joins TRBV7-9 and TRBJ1-2; D is undetermined. The CDR3 consists of 14 residues. Germline V gene lookup returns CDR1 SEHNR and CDR2 FQNEAQ (reference sequence). V lost 1 base, J lost 7 bases, and 13 bases lay in between. CDR3 protein: CASSLGAAAGGYTF. CDR3 bases: TGTGCCAGCAGCTTAGGAGCAGCGGCAGGTGGCTACACCTTC.

The chain has TRBV7-9 and TRBJ1-1, with a weak D call TRBD1 (6 bases). The CDR3 is 15 residues long. V was cut by 5 bases and J by 0 bases, with 13 bases left in between. CDR1 is SEHNR and CDR2 is FQNEAQ in the germline V gene (reference sequence). This CDR3 reads CASSLPGHMNTEAFF. The CDR3 nucleotides read TGTGCCAGCAGCCTCCCGGGACACATGAACACTGAAGCTTTCTTT. Combining the CDR3 with reference TRBV7-9 and TRBJ1-1 gives the whole variable domain DTGVSQNPRHKITKRGQNVTFRCDPISEHNRLYWYRQTLGQGPEFLTYFQNEAQLEKSRLLSDRFSAERPKGSFSTLEIQRTEQGDSAMYLCASSLPGHMNTEAFFGQGTRLTVV.

The chain joins TRBV7-2 to TRBJ2-2, with 7 nucleotides matching TRBD2. The CDR3 is 15 residues long. Trimming cost V 3 bases and J 0 bases; bases outside gene matches: 1. From germline, CDR1 is SGHTA and CDR2 FQGNSA. The CDR3 region has the DNA TGTGCCAGCAGCTTTAGCGGGCCGAACACCGGGGAGCTGTTTTTT. Translation gives CASSFSGPNTGELFF. The full variable domain, its missing parts supplied by reference TRBV7-2 and TRBJ2-2, is GAGVSQSPSNKVTEKGKDVELRCDPISGHTALYWYRQSLGQGLEFLIYFQGNSAPDKSGLPSDRFSAERTGGSVSTLTIQRTQQEDSAVYLCASSFSGPNTGELFFGEGSRLTVL.

The V gene is TRBV10-3, the J gene TRBJ1-5; D is possibly TRBD1 (5 bases). The ends were cut back, 0 bases at V and 5 bases at J, with 17 bases in the middle. From germline, CDR1 is ENHRY and CDR2 SYGVKD. This CDR3 region has 17 residues. The CDR3 is CAISESLGVGEDQPQHF. CDR3 DNA: TGTGCCATCAGTGAGTCGCTTGGGGTAGGGGAAGATCAGCCCCAGCATTTT.

This rearrangement joins TRBV6-6 to TRBJ2-7; 12 positions match TRBD1. CDR3 length equals 15 residues. Germline values: CDR1 MNHNY, CDR2 SVGAGI (reference sequence). The J segment lost 5 bases and the V segment lost 0 bases, leaving 2 bases of the junction unmatched. In DNA form, the CDR3 reads TGTGCCAGCAGTTACTCCGGGACAGGGGGCCACGAGCAGTACTTC. Its translation is CASSYSGTGGHEQYF.

The rearrangement joins TRBV24-1 to TRBJ2-5, with TRBD1 matching 8 bases. The J segment lost 2 bases and the V segment lost 7 bases, leaving 2 bases of the junction unmatched. The CDR3 is made up of 13 amino acids. CDR1 and CDR2 from the germline V gene are KGHDR and SFDVKD. The DNA for the CDR3 is TGTGCCACCAGCGGACAGGGACAAGAGACCCAGTACTTC. Translation: CATSGQGQETQYF.

V and J are TRBV19 and TRBJ2-1; D possibly corresponds to TRBD2 (6 bases). The V and J ends lost 4 bases and 6 bases respectively, with 13 bases between them. Germline lookup yields CDR1 LNHDA and CDR2 SQIVND (reference sequence). The CDR3 runs to 14 residues. In DNA, the CDR3 is TGTGCCAGTAGTACCTCCGTGGGGGGCAATGAGCAGTTCTTC. It yields the protein CASSTSVGGNEQFF.

This clone was picked up a small number of times. The chain is built from TRBV3-1 (or the pseudogene TRBV3-2) and TRBJ1-2; D is perhaps TRBD1 (6 bases). The germline gives CDR1 LGHDT, CDR2 YNNKEL (reference sequence). This CDR3 is 14 amino acids long. V lost 2 bases, J lost 2 bases, and 9 bases lay in between. CDR3: CASSQTGKNYGYTF. The CDR3 DNA reads as TGTGCCAGCAGCCAAACAGGGAAAAACTATGGCTACACCTTC.

The rearrangement uses TRBV5-4 and TRBJ1-3; the D gene is possibly TRBD1 (5 bases). This CDR3 spans 16 amino acids. In germline, CDR1 is SGHNT, CDR2 YYREEE (reference sequence). The V end lost 0 bases, the J end lost 0 bases, and 10 bases lay between the germline ends. The CDR3 bases are TGTGCCAGCAGCTTGGGTCCAGGGAACTCTGGAAACACCATATATTTT. It yields the protein CASSLGPGNSGNTIYF.

This chain uses TRBV11-1 with TRBJ2-2, with unresolved D. Trimming pared 1 base from V and 6 bases from J, leaving 9 bases between. The CDR3 runs to 14 residues. In germline, CDR1 is SGHAT, CDR2 FQDESV (reference sequence). The CDR3 loop is CASSLDFSPGELFF. The DNA for the CDR3 is TGTGCCAGCAGCTTAGATTTCTCCCCCGGGGAGCTGTTTTTT. Combining the CDR3 with reference TRBV11-1 and TRBJ2-2 gives the whole variable domain EAEVAQSPRYKITEKSQAVAFWCDPISGHATLYWYRQILGQGPELLVQFQDESVVDDSQLPKDRFSAERLKGVDSTLKIQPAELGDSAMYLCASSLDFSPGELFFGEGSRLTVL.

V usage is TRBV5-1 and J usage is TRBJ2-3; a weak D match, TRBD2 (5 bases). The CDR3 extends over 13 amino acids. V was clipped by 4 bases and J by 4 bases, with 10 bases between them. Germline values: CDR1 SGHRS, CDR2 YFSETQ. CDR3 residues: CASSSSEADTQYF. The CDR3 DNA is TGCGCCAGCAGCAGTAGCGAGGCAGATACGCAGTATTTT.

V is TRBV27 and J is TRBJ2-5; D possibly uses TRBD1 or TRBD2 (5 bases each). Trimming cost V 4 bases and J 4 bases, with 7 bases left between them. This CDR3 spans 12 amino acids. From germline, CDR1 is MNHEY and CDR2 SMNVEV (reference sequence). Here the CDR3 DNA reads TGTGCCAGCAGTTCTGGGGGAGAGACCCAGTACTTC. Protein: CASSSGGETQYF.

This clone was counted a few times. The V gene is TRBV7-3, the J gene TRBJ2-2; D gene unclear. CDR1 is SGHTA and CDR2 is FQGTGA in the germline V gene. V lost 5 bases and J 0 bases, leaving 13 bases between the germline ends. The CDR3 runs to 16 residues. The CDR3 loop reads CASSLLNSANTGELFF. CDR3 nucleotides: TGTGCCAGCAGCCTACTGAACAGCGCGAACACCGGGGAGCTGTTTTTT. Combining the CDR3 with reference TRBV7-3 and TRBJ2-2 gives the whole variable domain GAGVSQTPSNKVTEKGKYVELRCDPISGHTALYWYRQSLGQGPEFLIYFQGTGAADDSGLPNDRFFAVRPEGSVSTLKIQRTERGDSAVYLCASSLLNSANTGELFFGEGSRLTVL.